This passage covers 2 T cell receptor beta chains from one sample sequenced in a study of blood T cell repertoires in COVID-19 (dated by TCRdb to about 2020). Library method: the immunoSEQ multiplex PCR assay. As stored in TCRdb, this immuneACCESS dataset retains in-frame rearrangements with V and J assigned. A fraction of the clones does not appear; measured against another copy, unresolved V genes explain less than half of the discrepancy, and the remainder lacks a known reason. The sample includes about 250,000 clones, with just over 85% observed a single time. Under 3.5% of the sample goes to the ten largest clones. The material sequenced was peripheral blood. The receptors were sampled from a woman aged 25 to 45 with active or convalescent COVID-19.

The V and J genes are TRBV21-1 and TRBJ2-1; the DNA was not used to check the table's D call, TRBD2. TRBV21-1 is annotated as a pseudogene. This CDR3 is 14 amino acids long. CDR3 nucleotide sequence: TGTGCCAGCAGAATACGTACTGCCTACAATGAGCAGTTCTTC. Translated, it gives CASRIRTAYNEQFF.

This sequence joins TRBV7-2 and TRBJ1-2, with a tentative D call TRBD1 (5 bases). Trimming took off 1 base at V and 4 bases at J, with 13 bases between the two ends. Germline assignment: CDR1 SGHTA and CDR2 FQGNSA. The CDR3 has 15 amino acids. CDR3 in DNA: TGTGCCAGCAGCTTAGGAATAACAGGAGCCTATGGCTACACCTTC. Translated: CASSLGITGAYGYTF.